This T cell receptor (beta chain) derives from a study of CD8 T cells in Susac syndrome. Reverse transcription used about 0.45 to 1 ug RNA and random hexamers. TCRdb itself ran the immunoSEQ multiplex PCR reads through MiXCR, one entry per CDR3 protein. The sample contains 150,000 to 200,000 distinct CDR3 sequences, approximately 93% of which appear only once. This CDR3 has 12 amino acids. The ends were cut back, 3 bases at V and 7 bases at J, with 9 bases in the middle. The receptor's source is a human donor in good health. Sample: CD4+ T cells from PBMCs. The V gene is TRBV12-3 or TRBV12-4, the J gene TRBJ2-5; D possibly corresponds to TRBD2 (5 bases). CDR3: CASSFSSGTQYF. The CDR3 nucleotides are TGTGCCAGCAGTTTTTCAAGCGGGACCCAGTACTTC.